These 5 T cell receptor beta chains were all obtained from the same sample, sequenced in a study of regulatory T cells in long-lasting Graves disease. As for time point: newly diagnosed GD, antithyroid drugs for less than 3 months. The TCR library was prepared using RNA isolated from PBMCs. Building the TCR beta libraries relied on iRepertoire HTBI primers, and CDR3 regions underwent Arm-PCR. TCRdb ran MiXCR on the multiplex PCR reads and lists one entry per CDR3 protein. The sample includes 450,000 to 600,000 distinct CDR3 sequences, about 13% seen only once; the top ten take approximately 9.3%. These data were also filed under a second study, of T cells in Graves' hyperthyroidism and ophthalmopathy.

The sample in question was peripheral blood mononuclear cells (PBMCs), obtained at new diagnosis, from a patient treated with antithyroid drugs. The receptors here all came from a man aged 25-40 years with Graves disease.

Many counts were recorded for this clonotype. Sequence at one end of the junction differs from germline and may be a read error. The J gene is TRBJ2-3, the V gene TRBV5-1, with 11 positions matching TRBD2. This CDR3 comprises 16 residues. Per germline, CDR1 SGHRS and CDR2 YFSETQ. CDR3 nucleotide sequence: TGTGCCAGCAGCTGGGGGCTAGCGGGAGGTACAGATACGCAGTATTTT. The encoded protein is CASSWGLAGGTDTQYF.

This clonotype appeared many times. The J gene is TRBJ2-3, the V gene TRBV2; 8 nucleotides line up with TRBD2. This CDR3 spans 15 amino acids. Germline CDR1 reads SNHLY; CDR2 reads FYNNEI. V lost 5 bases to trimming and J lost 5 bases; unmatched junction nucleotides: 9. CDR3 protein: CASSSKASGLDTQYF. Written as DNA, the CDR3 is TGTGCCAGCAGTTCTAAGGCTAGCGGGTTAGATACGCAGTATTTT.

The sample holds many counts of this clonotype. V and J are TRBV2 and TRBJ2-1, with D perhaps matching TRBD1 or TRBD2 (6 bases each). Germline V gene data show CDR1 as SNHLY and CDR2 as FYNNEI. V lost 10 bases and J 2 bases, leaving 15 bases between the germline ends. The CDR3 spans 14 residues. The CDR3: CATRGGKTYNEQFF. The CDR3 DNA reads TGTGCCACCCGAGGGGGGAAAACCTACAATGAGCAGTTCTTC.

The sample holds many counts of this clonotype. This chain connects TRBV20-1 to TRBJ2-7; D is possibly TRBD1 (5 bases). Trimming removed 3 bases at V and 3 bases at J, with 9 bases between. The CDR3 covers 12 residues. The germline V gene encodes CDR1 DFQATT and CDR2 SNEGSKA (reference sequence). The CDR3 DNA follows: TGCAGTGCTAGCAGACAGAGCTACGAGCAGTACTTC. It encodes CSASRQSYEQYF.

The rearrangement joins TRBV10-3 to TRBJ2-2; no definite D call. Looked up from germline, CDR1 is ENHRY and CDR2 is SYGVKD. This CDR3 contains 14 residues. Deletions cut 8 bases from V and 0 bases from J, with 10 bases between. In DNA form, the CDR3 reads TGTGCCATCGGGTACTCGTCGAACACCGGGGAGCTGTTTTTT. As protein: CAIGYSSNTGELFF.